One and the same sample provided the 10 T cell receptor beta chains below, sequenced in a study of early T cells in non-severe SARS-CoV-2 infection. TCRdb passed the 5' RACE reads through MiXCR, listing each CDR3 protein once. The data contain about 85,000 distinct CDR3 sequences, approximately 15% of them singletons. The sequenced material came from whole blood. The source of these receptors is an adult who was a healthcare worker with PCR-confirmed SARS-CoV-2 infection or an uninfected control (not recorded which).

The rearrangement uses TRBV9 and TRBJ2-2; D is unclear. Germline assignment: CDR1 SGDLS and CDR2 YYNGEE. CDR3 length: 12 amino acids. Trimming cost V 0 bases and J 10 bases, with 7 bases left between them. DNA of the CDR3: TGTGCCAGCAGCGTAGGTGCATCGGAGCTGTTTTTT. The encoded protein is CASSVGASELFF.

Turning to this clonotype: The junction departs from germline at one end; a sequencing error may be responsible. This chain links TRBV7-6 with TRBJ2-1, with 11 bases fitting TRBD2. The CDR3 length is 15 residues. Germline CDR1 reads SGHVS; CDR2 reads FNYEAQ. CDR3 amino acids: CTSSTGTSGTNEQFF. CDR3 DNA: TGTACCAGCAGCACCGGGACTAGCGGTACCAATGAGCAGTTCTTC.

This clonotype was picked up a small number of times. The V gene is TRBV12-3 or TRBV12-4, the J gene TRBJ1-5; unclear D gene. V was clipped by 8 bases and J by 1 base, with 9 bases between them. The CDR3 is 13 amino acids. The DNA for the CDR3 is TGTGCCAGCGCGGGAACGAGCAATCAGCCCCAGCATTTT. Translation gives CASAGTSNQPQHF.

This chain uses TRBV12-3 or TRBV12-4 with TRBJ2-7, with D unclear. Trimming removed 2 bases at V and 2 bases at J, with 7 bases between. The CDR3 extends over 13 amino acids. The DNA of the CDR3 is TGTGCCAGCAGTTTAAACCCCGCCTACGAGCAGTACTTC. Protein: CASSLNPAYEQYF.

This clonotype occurred many times. The chain uses TRBV19 and TRBJ2-7; the D gene is possibly TRBD2 (6 bases). The length of the CDR3 is 15 residues. Trimming left V 9 bases short and J 0 bases short, with 18 bases between. Germline lookup yields CDR1 LNHDA and CDR2 SQIVND (reference sequence). CDR3 amino acids: CASRAKASASYEQYF. CDR3 in DNA: TGTGCCAGCCGGGCGAAGGCTAGCGCCTCCTACGAGCAGTACTTC.

This sequence joins TRBV27 and TRBJ1-4; 8 nucleotides align to TRBD1. This CDR3 spans 15 amino acids. V trimming: 5 bases; J trimming: 8 bases; junction bases outside the gene matches: 10. Germline CDR1 reads MNHEY; CDR2 reads SMNVEV (reference sequence). The DNA for the CDR3 is TGTGCCAGCAGTGCCCCGACAGGGGAGGGGGAAAAACTGTTTTTT. The encoded protein is CASSAPTGEGEKLFF.

This clonotype occurred many times. The chain employs TRBV12-3 or TRBV12-4 and TRBJ2-1; 8 nucleotides line up with TRBD1. V shed 5 bases, J shed 5 bases, and the junction held 8 bases outside the gene matches. CDR3 length equals 15 residues. CDR3 residues: CASSKTGQGHNEQFF. The CDR3 DNA reads TGTGCCAGCAGTAAGACCGGACAGGGCCACAATGAGCAGTTCTTC.

This rearrangement joins TRBV27 to TRBJ1-1; the D gene is possibly TRBD1 (5 bases). CDR1 is MNHEY and CDR2 is SMNVEV in the germline V gene (reference sequence). The CDR3 runs to 17 residues. Trimming pared 0 bases from V and 3 bases from J, leaving 17 bases between. The CDR3 loop is CASSLSDRGSTDTEAFF. As DNA, the CDR3 is TGTGCCAGCAGTTTATCGGATAGGGGATCGACAGACACTGAAGCTTTCTTT.

Here the CDR3 DNA reads TGTGCCAGCTTCCTTAGGGCCAACGTCCTGACTTTC. Its protein is CASFLRANVLTF. The gene calls are TRBV7-9 and TRBJ2-6; D call uncertain. The CDR3 contains 12 residues. CDR1 SEHNR and CDR2 FQNEAQ come from the germline V gene (reference sequence). Trimming took 8 bases from V and 5 from J, leaving 7 bases between them.

This chain connects TRBV2 to TRBJ1-2; tentative D call: TRBD1 (5 bases). Per the germline V gene, CDR1 is SNHLY and CDR2 is FYNNEI. CDR3 length: 12 residues. The V end lost 4 bases, the J end lost 8 bases, and 11 bases lay between the germline ends. This CDR3 is CASSVSGEGYTF. The CDR3 nucleotides read TGTGCCAGCAGTGTGTCGGGGGAGGGCTACACCTTC.